This TCR beta chain was captured by sequencing in a study of T cell responses to AZD1222 COVID-19 vaccine. Clones were read by immunoSEQ multiplex PCR, and TCRdb kept only the in-frame ones, dropping some. The sample lists about 94,000 clones, roughly 90% occurring once. Comment on this clone: Its antigen is not known.

Study-wide points: Spike-specific TCR repertoires showed rising breadth and depth after two AZD1222 doses.

Germline loops: CDR1 MDHEN, CDR2 SYDVKM. The CDR3 consists of 12 residues. Trimming removed 5 bases from V and 10 bases from J, with 14 bases in between. The input for sequencing was peripheral blood, taken 28 days after the second AZD1222 dose. This clonotype was sampled from an adult who received the AZD1222 COVID-19 vaccine. This chain uses TRBV28 with TRBJ1-1, with D perhaps TRBD1 (6 bases). CDR3 protein: CASSPGQTGAFF. The CDR3 DNA reads as TGTGCCAGCAGTCCCGGACAGACGGGAGCTTTCTTT.